What follows are 26 T cell receptor beta chains derived from one specimen sequenced in a study of identical twins. MiXCR, run by TCRdb on the 5' RACE reads, gives a single entry per CDR3 protein. The sample has roughly 630,000 distinct CDR3 sequences; roughly 6.6% are singletons. The same sample was also used in a study of yellow fever vaccine responses in identical twins.

Sample: PBMCs. The receptor source for this set is a woman in her late teens or twenties in good health.

The chain is built from TRBV25-1 and TRBJ2-1; 10 bases align to TRBD2. CDR1 MGHDK and CDR2 SYGVNS come from the germline V gene. This CDR3 has 14 amino acids. With V trimmed by 6 bases and J by 7 bases, 6 bases remained unmatched. CDR3 sequence (DNA): TGTGCCAGCAGATCAGCGGGAGGGAAGAATGAGCAGTTCTTC. The encoded protein is CASRSAGGKNEQFF.

CDR3 residues: CASSSPGTNTEAFF. Here the CDR3 DNA reads TGTGCCAGCAGCTCACCCGGGACCAACACTGAAGCTTTCTTT. The chain uses TRBV7-8 and TRBJ1-1, with D perhaps TRBD1 (5 bases). The V end was cut by 4 bases, the J end by 2 bases, with 11 bases between. Germline lookup yields CDR1 SGHVS and CDR2 FQNEAQ. The CDR3 loop spans 14 amino acids.

This clonotype appeared a few times. This sequence joins TRBV5-1 and TRBJ2-5, with D unresolved. Germline V gene lookup returns CDR1 SGHRS and CDR2 YFSETQ. This CDR3 is 14 amino acids long. V was shortened by 2 bases and J by 5 bases, with 13 bases between the two germline ends. The chain's CDR3 is CASSLPLVGETQYF. CDR3 nucleotides: TGCGCCAGCAGCTTACCCTTGGTCGGGGAGACCCAGTACTTC.

A few counts support this clonotype. This sequence joins TRBV29-1 and TRBJ2-6; D not resolved. The CDR3 contains 13 residues. Trimming cost V 6 bases and J 0 bases, with 6 bases left between them. Germline values: CDR1 SQVTM, CDR2 ANQGSEA. As DNA, the CDR3 is TGCAGCGTCAGTTACTCTGGGGCCAACGTCCTGACTTTC. This codes for CSVSYSGANVLTF.

This chain connects TRBV2 to TRBJ1-1; maybe TRBD1 (6 bases). CDR1 and CDR2 (germline): SNHLY, FYNNEI. The ends were cut back, 1 base at V and 4 bases at J, with 19 bases in the middle. The CDR3 sequence is 17 residues long. The chain's CDR3 is CASSEEGRTRGSTEAFF. The CDR3 coding sequence is TGTGCCAGCAGTGAAGAGGGGAGGACGAGGGGGAGCACTGAAGCTTTCTTT.

This clonotype was counted only a few times. The chain uses TRBV20-1 and TRBJ2-7, with 10 bases matching TRBD1. V dropped 3 bases and J dropped 3; count of bases not matched to a gene: 2. Per germline, CDR1 DFQATT and CDR2 SNEGSKA (reference sequence). The CDR3 consists of 13 residues. CDR3 sequence reads: CSASRDRGYEQYF. Written as DNA, the CDR3 is TGCAGTGCTAGCCGGGACAGGGGCTACGAGCAGTACTTC.

J is TRBJ2-7 and V is TRBV12-5; D assignment may be TRBD1 or TRBD2 (6 bases each). V gave up 7 bases and J gave up 2 bases, with 15 bases separating them. The length of the CDR3 is 14 residues. CDR1 LGHNT and CDR2 FRNRAP come from the germline V gene. The CDR3 region is CASAVGGRPYEQYF. The CDR3 bases are TGTGCTAGTGCGGTGGGGGGCAGGCCCTACGAGCAGTACTTC.

This clonotype was recorded a few times. This chain connects TRBV10-3 to TRBJ2-7, with D possibly TRBD1 on 6 matching bases. Germline CDR1 reads ENHRY; CDR2 reads SYGVKD. The germline V and J ends were trimmed by 4 bases and 5 bases, with 12 bases remaining between them. The CDR3 runs to 13 residues. The CDR3 reads CAISGWGRNEQYF. In nucleotides, the CDR3 is TGTGCCATCAGTGGCTGGGGGCGCAACGAGCAGTACTTC.

This clonotype has a count of ten or more. The rearrangement joins TRBV10-3 to TRBJ2-7; D is ambiguous. Trimming pared 3 bases from V and 6 bases from J, leaving 9 bases between. The CDR3 totals 12 residues. From germline, CDR1 is ENHRY and CDR2 SYGVKD. CDR3 sequence reads: CAISEAGIEQYF. In DNA, the CDR3 is TGTGCCATCAGTGAAGCAGGTATCGAGCAGTACTTC.

This clonotype was picked up many times. The rearrangement links TRBV27 to TRBJ2-5; D uncertain. V dropped 0 bases and J dropped 2 bases, with 10 bases sitting between them. Germline V gene data show CDR1 as MNHEY and CDR2 as SMNVEV (reference sequence). This CDR3 spans 15 amino acids. The CDR3 loop is CASSLSISEQETQYF. The CDR3 coding sequence is TGTGCCAGCAGTTTATCGATTTCAGAACAAGAGACCCAGTACTTC.

The gene calls are TRBV10-2 and TRBJ2-1, with D tentatively TRBD2 (5 bases). CDR3 size: 16 residues. The ends were cut back, 4 bases at V and 0 bases at J, with 13 bases in the middle. Germline CDR1 reads WSHSY; CDR2 reads SAAADI. The DNA of the CDR3 is TGCGCCAGCAGTGTTTACCGGCTAGCCTCCTACAATGAGCAGTTCTTC. Amino acids: CASSVYRLASYNEQFF.

This clonotype was recorded a few times. This chain joins TRBV11-1 and TRBJ2-2, with TRBD1 identical over 7 bases. From germline, CDR1 is SGHAT and CDR2 FQDESV (reference sequence). The trim removed 4 bases at V and 2 bases at J, leaving 16 bases unmatched. This CDR3 has 19 residues. The CDR3 loop is CASSSLLRDSSFNTGELFF. In nucleotides, the CDR3 is TGTGCCAGCAGCTCCCTCCTGAGGGACAGCAGCTTTAACACCGGGGAGCTGTTTTTT.

This clonotype was picked up a small number of times. This chain connects TRBV10-3 to TRBJ2-1, with TRBD1 identical over 10 bases. The V gene's germline CDR1 is ENHRY and CDR2 SYGVKD. Losses at the gene ends were 6 bases for V and 8 bases for J; bases not matched to a gene: 4. The CDR3 contains 13 residues. CDR3 bases: TGTGCCATCAGACCGGGACAGGGGTATGAGCAGTTCTTC. This sequence encodes CAIRPGQGYEQFF.

There are a few counts of this clonotype. V gene TRBV20-1 combines with J gene TRBJ2-3, with 9 bases matching TRBD2. The length of the CDR3 is 15 residues. Trimming took 6 bases from V and 0 from J; bases not matched to a gene: 7. Germline V lookup: CDR1 DFQATT, CDR2 SNEGSKA (reference sequence). The CDR3 here is CSAALAGVSTDTQYF. The CDR3 DNA follows: TGCAGTGCGGCCTTAGCGGGGGTTAGCACAGATACGCAGTATTTT.

V and J are TRBV7-3 and TRBJ2-7; TRBD2 agrees at 9 bases. The CDR3 runs to 19 residues. CDR1 and CDR2 (germline): SGHTA, FQGTGA. Germline trimming cut 8 bases from V and 1 base from J; bases unmatched to any gene: 21. The CDR3 protein is CASQIQTSGHPRGSYEQYF. The CDR3 DNA follows: TGTGCCAGCCAAATTCAGACTAGCGGCCACCCTAGGGGTTCCTACGAGCAGTACTTC.

This chain links TRBV27 with TRBJ2-3, with 10 bases fitting TRBD2. The CDR3 covers 14 residues. Germline V CDR1 and CDR2: MNHEY, SMNVEV (reference sequence). V gave up 5 bases and J gave up 4 bases; unmatched junction bases: 3. The CDR3: CASSPGLAADTQYF. CDR3 DNA sequence: TGTGCCAGCAGTCCCGGACTAGCGGCAGATACGCAGTATTTT.

The chain has TRBV4-1 and TRBJ2-7; no clear D. This CDR3 has 16 residues. Germline values: CDR1 MGHRA, CDR2 YSYEKL. Trimming shortened V by 1 base and J by 5 bases, and 18 bases separated the two germline ends. CDR3 protein: CASSQAFAAGRDEQYF. CDR3 nucleotides: TGCGCCAGCAGCCAAGCCTTCGCTGCAGGCCGCGACGAGCAGTACTTC.

This clonotype occurred many times. The rearrangement links TRBV12-3 or TRBV12-4 to TRBJ2-2; D could derive from TRBD1 or TRBD2 (5 bases each). This CDR3 region has 15 residues. V gave up 4 bases and J gave up 4 bases, with 13 bases separating them. CDR3 in amino acids: CASSSWGWGTGELFF. The CDR3 DNA reads TGTGCCAGCAGTTCATGGGGGTGGGGCACCGGGGAGCTGTTTTTT.

Only a few counts were recorded for this clonotype. The chain carries TRBV5-1 and TRBJ2-3; unclear D gene. Trimming cost V 4 bases and J 2 bases, with 20 bases left between them. The CDR3 has 17 residues. Germline V gene sequence: CDR1 SGHRS, CDR2 YFSETQ. CDR3 sequence reads: CASSTSLNSFSTDTQYF. CDR3 sequence (DNA): TGCGCCAGCAGCACCTCCCTGAACAGTTTTTCCACAGATACGCAGTATTTT.

The chain uses TRBV11-2 and TRBJ2-7; D assignment may be TRBD1 or TRBD2 (5 bases each). This CDR3 is built from 14 residues. The germline V and J ends were trimmed by 5 bases and 3 bases, with 14 bases remaining between them. Germline-derived CDR1 and CDR2 are SGHAT and FQNNGV. This CDR3 reads CASSLGRANYEQYF. In nucleotides, the CDR3 is TGTGCCAGCAGCCTGGGACGTGCGAACTACGAGCAGTACTTC.

This clonotype was seen repeatedly, ten times or more. The rearrangement joins TRBV29-1 to TRBJ2-1, with D perhaps matching TRBD1 (6 bases). The CDR3 consists of 13 residues. Germline lookup yields CDR1 SQVTM and CDR2 ANQGSEA. Trimming shortened V by 5 bases and J by 3 bases, and 11 bases separated the two germline ends. CDR3 region: CSVTRGNYNEQFF. In nucleotides, the CDR3 is TGCAGCGTTACTAGGGGGAACTACAATGAGCAGTTCTTC.

This clonotype was detected many times. The CDR3 sequence is CATSDPTGYYGYTF. The DNA of the CDR3 is TGTGCCACCAGTGACCCCACAGGGTACTATGGCTACACCTTC. The gene calls are TRBV24-1 and TRBJ1-2, with a weak D call TRBD1 (6 bases). The CDR3 sequence is 14 residues long. Germline values: CDR1 KGHDR, CDR2 SFDVKD. V lost 4 bases and J 3 bases, leaving 11 bases between the germline ends.

This clonotype has more than one count but fewer than ten. This chain joins TRBV4-1 and TRBJ1-5, with D tentatively TRBD1 (5 bases). The germline V gene has CDR1 MGHRA and CDR2 YSYEKL. The length of the CDR3 is 14 residues. The V end was cut by 0 bases, the J end by 9 bases, with 12 bases between. The CDR3 sequence: CASSQDRGVWPQHF. The CDR3 DNA reads TGCGCCAGCAGCCAAGACCGGGGGGTGTGGCCCCAGCATTTT.

The rearrangement links TRBV5-8 to TRBJ1-2; TRBD1 matches at 8 bases. The CDR3 contains 17 residues. V shed 0 bases, J shed 5 bases, and the junction held 12 bases outside the gene matches. Germline V gives CDR1 SGHTS, CDR2 YDEGEE. Here the CDR3 reads CASSLAGTGRTGYGYTF. CDR3 in DNA: TGTGCCAGCAGCTTGGCCGGGACAGGTCGGACGGGATATGGCTACACCTTC.

The V and J genes are TRBV6-5 and TRBJ2-7; TRBD2 matches 14 bases. V lost 2 bases and J lost 4; bases outside the gene matches: 1. Germline loops: CDR1 MNHEY, CDR2 SVGAGI. CDR3 length: 15 residues. Here the CDR3 DNA reads TGTGCCAGCAGTTACGGGACTAGCGGGGGTTACGAGCAGTACTTC. It translates to CASSYGTSGGYEQYF.

This clonotype has ten or more counts. J is TRBJ2-1 and V is TRBV3-1; no definite D call. V was clipped by 1 base and J by 5 bases, with 6 bases between them. Germline assignment: CDR1 LGHDT and CDR2 YNNKEL (reference sequence). This CDR3 has 13 amino acids. The chain's CDR3 is CASSQGLNNEQFF. The CDR3 nucleotides are TGTGCCAGCAGCCAAGGCCTGAACAATGAGCAGTTCTTC.